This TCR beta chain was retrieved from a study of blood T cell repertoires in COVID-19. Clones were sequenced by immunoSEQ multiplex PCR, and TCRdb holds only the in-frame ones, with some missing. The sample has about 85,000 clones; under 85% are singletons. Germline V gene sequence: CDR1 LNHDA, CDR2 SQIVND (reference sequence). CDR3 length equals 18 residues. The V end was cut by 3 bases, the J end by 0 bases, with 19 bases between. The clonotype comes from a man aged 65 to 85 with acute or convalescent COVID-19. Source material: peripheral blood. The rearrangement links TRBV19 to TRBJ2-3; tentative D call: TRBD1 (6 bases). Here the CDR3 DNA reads TGTGCCAGTAGTATCTCGTTAGCCGGGACAAGTAGCACAGATACGCAGTATTTT. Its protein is CASSISLAGTSSTDTQYF. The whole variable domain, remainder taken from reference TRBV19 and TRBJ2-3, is DGGITQSPKYLFRKEGQNVTLSCEQNLNHDAMYWYRQDPGQGLRLIYYSQIVNDFQKGDIAEGYSVSREKKESFPLTVTSAQKNPTAFYLCASSISLAGTSSTDTQYFGPGTRLTVL.